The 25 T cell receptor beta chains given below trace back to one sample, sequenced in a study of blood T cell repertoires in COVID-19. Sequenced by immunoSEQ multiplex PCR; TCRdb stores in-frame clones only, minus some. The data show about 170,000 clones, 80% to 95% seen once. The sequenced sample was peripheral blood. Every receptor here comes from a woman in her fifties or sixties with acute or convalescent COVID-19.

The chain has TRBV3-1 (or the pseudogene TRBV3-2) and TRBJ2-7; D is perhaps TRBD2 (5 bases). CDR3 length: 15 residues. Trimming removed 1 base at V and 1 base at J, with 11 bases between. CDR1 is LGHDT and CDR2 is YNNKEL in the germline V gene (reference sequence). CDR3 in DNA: TGTGCCAGCAGCCAAGCGGGGAATCCTTCCTACGAGCAGTACTTC. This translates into CASSQAGNPSYEQYF.

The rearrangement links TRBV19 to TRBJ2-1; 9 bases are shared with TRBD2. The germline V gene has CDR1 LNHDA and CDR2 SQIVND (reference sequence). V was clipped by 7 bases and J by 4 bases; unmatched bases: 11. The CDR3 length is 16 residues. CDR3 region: CASINSAGGLYNEQFF. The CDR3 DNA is TGTGCCAGTATCAACTCAGCGGGGGGCTTATACAATGAGCAGTTCTTC. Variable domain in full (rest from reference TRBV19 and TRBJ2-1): DGGITQSPKYLFRKEGQNVTLSCEQNLNHDAMYWYRQDPGQGLRLIYYSQIVNDFQKGDIAEGYSVSREKKESFPLTVTSAQKNPTAFYLCASINSAGGLYNEQFFGPGTRLTVL.

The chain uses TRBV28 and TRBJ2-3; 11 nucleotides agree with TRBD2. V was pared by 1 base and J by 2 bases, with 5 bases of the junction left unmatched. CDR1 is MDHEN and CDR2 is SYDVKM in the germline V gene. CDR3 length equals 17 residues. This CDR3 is CASSLLGLAEFTDTQYF. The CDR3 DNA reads TGTGCCAGCAGTTTATTGGGACTAGCGGAATTCACAGATACGCAGTATTTT.

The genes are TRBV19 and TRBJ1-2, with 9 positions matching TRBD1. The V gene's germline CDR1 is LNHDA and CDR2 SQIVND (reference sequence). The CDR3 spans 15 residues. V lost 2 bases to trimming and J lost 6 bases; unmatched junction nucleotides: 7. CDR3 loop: CASSIPSGTGHGYTF. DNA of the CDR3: TGTGCCAGTAGTATACCGTCCGGGACAGGGCATGGCTACACCTTC.

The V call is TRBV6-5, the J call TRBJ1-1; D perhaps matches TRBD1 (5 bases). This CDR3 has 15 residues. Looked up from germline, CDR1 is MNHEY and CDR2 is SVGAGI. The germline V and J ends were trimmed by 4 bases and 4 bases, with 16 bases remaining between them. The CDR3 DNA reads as TGTGCCAGCAGTTCTCCTTCGGGGGGGGGCACTGAAGCTTTCTTT. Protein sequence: CASSSPSGGGTEAFF.

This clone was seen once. CDR3 in amino acids: CASSAAAVYGYTF. The CDR3 region has the DNA TGTGCCAGCAGTGCCGCGGCAGTTTATGGCTACACCTTC. The chain joins TRBV12-3 or TRBV12-4 to TRBJ1-2; D unclear. Trimming removed 5 bases at V and 5 bases at J, with 12 bases between. The CDR3 spans 13 residues.

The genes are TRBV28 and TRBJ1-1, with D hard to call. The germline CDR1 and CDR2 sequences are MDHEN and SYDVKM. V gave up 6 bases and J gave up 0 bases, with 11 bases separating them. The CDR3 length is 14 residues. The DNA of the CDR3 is TGTGCCAGCAGAGTTCGGGTCGTGAACACTGAAGCTTTCTTT. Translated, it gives CASRVRVVNTEAFF.

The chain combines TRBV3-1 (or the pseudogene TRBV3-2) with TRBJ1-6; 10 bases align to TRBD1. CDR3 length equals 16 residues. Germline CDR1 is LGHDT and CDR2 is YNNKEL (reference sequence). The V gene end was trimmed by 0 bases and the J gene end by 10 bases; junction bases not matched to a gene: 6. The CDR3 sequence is CASSQETGTGVSPLHF. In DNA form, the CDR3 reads TGTGCCAGCAGCCAAGAGACGGGGACAGGGGTATCACCCCTCCACTTT.

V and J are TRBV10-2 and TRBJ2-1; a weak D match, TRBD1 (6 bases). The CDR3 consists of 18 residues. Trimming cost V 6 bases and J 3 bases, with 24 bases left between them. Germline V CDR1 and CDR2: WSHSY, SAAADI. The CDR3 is CASSVAFDRPLDYNEQFF. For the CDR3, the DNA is TGCGCCAGCAGCGTTGCCTTTGACAGGCCCTTGGACTACAATGAGCAGTTCTTC.

CDR3 nucleotide sequence: TGTGCCAGCAGCGTCTCATTCCGGGACAGTGGTGGCTACACCTTC. This codes for CASSVSFRDSGGYTF. The chain is built from TRBV3-1 (or the pseudogene TRBV3-2) and TRBJ1-2; 7 nucleotides match TRBD1. V trimming: 5 bases; J trimming: 7 bases; junction bases outside the gene matches: 13. There are 15 residues in the CDR3. The germline gives CDR1 LGHDT, CDR2 YNNKEL (reference sequence).

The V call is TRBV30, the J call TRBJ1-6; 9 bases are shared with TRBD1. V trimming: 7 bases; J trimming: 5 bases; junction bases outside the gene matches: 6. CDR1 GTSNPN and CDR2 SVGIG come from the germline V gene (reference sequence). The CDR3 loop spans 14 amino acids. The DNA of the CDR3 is TGTGCCTCCCGACAGGGGGAGAATAATTCACCCCTCCACTTT. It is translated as CASRQGENNSPLHF.

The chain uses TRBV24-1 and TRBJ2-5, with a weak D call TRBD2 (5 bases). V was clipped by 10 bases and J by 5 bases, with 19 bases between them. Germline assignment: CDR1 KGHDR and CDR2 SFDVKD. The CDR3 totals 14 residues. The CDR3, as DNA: TGTGCCACTCAAGGGTCATTTTGGGAGGAGACCCAGTACTTC. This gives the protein CATQGSFWEETQYF.

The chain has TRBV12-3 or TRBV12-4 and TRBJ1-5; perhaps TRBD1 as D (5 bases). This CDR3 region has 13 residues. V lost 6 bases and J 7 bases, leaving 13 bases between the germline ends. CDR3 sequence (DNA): TGTGCCAGCAGCCAGGGTGGCGGCCAGCCCCAGCATTTT. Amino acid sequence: CASSQGGGQPQHF.

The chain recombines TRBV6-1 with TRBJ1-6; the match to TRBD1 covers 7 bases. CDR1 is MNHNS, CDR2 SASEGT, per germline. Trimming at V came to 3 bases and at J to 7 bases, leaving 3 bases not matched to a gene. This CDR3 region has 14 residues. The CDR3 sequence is CASSDRDRNSPLHF. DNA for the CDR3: TGTGCCAGCAGTGACCGGGACAGAAATTCACCCCTCCACTTT.

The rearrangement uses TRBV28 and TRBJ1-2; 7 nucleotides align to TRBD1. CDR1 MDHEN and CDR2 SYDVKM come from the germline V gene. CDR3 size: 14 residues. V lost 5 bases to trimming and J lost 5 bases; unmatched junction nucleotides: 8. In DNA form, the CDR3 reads TGTGCCAGCAGTAGACAGGGAGTAGGTTATGGCTACACCTTC. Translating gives CASSRQGVGYGYTF.

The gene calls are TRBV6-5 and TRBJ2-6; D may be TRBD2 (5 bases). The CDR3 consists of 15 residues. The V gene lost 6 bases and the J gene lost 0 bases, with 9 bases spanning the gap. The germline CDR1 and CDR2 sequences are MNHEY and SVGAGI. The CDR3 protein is CASRPGISGANVLTF. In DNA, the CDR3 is TGTGCCAGCAGACCCGGGATCTCTGGGGCCAACGTCCTGACTTTC.

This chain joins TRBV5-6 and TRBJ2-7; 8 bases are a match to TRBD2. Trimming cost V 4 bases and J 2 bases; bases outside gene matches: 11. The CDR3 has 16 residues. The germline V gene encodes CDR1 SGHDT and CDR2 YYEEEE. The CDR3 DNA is TGTGCCAGCAGCGCTGCAACTAGCGGAGGAACCTACGAGCAGTACTTC. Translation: CASSAATSGGTYEQYF. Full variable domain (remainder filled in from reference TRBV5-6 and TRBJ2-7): DAGVTQSPTHLIKTRGQQVTLRCSPKSGHDTVSWYQQALGQGPQFIFQYYEEEERQRGNFPDRFSGHQFPNYSSELNVNALLLGDSALYLCASSAATSGGTYEQYFGPGTRLTVT.

The CDR3 DNA sequence: TGTGCCAGCAGCTTAGCACCCGGGACAGGATCTAATTCACCCCTCCACTTT. Its protein is CASSLAPGTGSNSPLHF. V is TRBV7-9 and J is TRBJ1-6; 8 bases align to TRBD1. V lost 0 bases and J lost 6; bases outside the gene matches: 7. There are 17 residues in the CDR3. Germline loops: CDR1 SEHNR, CDR2 FQNEAQ (reference sequence).

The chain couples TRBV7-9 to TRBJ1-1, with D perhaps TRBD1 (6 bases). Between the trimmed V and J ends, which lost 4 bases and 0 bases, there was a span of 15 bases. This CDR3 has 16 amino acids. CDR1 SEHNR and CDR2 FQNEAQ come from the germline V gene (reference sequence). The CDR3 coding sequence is TGTGCCAGCAGCTCAACCGCCAGGGGCATGAACACTGAAGCTTTCTTT. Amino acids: CASSSTARGMNTEAFF.

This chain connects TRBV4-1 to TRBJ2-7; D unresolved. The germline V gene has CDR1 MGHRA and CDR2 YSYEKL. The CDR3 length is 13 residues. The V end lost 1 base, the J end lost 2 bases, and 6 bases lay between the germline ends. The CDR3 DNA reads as TGCGCCAGCAGCCAAGGGGCAACCTACGAGCAGTACTTC. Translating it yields CASSQGATYEQYF.

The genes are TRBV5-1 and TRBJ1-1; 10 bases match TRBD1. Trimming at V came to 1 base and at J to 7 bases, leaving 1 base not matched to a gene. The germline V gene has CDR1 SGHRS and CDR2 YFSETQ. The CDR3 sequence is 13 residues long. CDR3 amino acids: CASSLRDRGEAFF. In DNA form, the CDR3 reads TGCGCCAGCAGCTTGAGGGACAGGGGTGAAGCTTTCTTT.

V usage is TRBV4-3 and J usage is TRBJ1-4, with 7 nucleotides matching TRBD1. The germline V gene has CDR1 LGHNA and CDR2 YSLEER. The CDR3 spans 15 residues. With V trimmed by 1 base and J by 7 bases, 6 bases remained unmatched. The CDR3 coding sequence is TGCGCCAGCAGCCAAGCCACAGGGGTTCGTGAAAAACTGTTTTTT. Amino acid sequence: CASSQATGVREKLFF.

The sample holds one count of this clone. CDR3 sequence: CASSPEGNQPQHF. The CDR3 region has the DNA TGTGCCAGCAGCCCGGAGGGCAATCAGCCCCAGCATTTT. The gene calls are TRBV7-9 and TRBJ1-5, with unresolved D. Germline V gene lookup returns CDR1 SEHNR and CDR2 FQNEAQ (reference sequence). The CDR3 sequence is 13 residues long. The V end was cut by 5 bases, the J end by 2 bases, with 7 bases between.

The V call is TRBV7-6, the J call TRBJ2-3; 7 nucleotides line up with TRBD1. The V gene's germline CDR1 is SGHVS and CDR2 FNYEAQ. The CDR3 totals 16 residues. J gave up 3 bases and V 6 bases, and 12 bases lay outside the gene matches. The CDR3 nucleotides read TGTGCCAGCAGTCCGACCGACAGGGACGTTACAGATACGCAGTATTTT. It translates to CASSPTDRDVTDTQYF.

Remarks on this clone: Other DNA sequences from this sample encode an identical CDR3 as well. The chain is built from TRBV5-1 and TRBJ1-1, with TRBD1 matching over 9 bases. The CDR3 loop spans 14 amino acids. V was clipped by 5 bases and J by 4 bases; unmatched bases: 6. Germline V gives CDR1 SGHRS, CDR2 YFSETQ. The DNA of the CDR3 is TGCGCCAGCAGTTCGGACAGGGGCGGCACTGAAGCTTTCTTT. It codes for CASSSDRGGTEAFF.